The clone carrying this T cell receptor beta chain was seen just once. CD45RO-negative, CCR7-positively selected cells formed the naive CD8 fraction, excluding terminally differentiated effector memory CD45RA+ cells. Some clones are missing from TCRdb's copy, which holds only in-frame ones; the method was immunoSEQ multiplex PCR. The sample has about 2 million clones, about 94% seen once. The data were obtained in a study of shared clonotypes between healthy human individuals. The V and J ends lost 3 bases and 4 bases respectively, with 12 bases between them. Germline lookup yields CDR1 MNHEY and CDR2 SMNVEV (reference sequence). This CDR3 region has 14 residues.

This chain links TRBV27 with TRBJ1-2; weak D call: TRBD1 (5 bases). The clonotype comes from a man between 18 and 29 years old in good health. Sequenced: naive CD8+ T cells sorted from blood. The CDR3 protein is CASSFRGYGYGYTF. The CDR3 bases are TGTGCCAGCAGTTTTCGGGGGTATGGCTATGGCTACACCTTC.